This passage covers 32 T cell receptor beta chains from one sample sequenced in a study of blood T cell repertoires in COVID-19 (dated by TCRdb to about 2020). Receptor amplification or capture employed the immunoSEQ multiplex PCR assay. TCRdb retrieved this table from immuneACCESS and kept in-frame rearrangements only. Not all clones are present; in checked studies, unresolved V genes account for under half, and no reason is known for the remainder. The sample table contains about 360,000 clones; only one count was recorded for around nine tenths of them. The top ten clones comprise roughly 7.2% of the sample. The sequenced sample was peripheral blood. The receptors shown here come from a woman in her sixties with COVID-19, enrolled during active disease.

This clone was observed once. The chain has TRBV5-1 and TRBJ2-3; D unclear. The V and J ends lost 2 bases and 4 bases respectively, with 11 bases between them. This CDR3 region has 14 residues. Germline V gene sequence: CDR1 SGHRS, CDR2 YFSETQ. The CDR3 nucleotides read TGCGCCAGCAGCTTAGACTTAGCAGCAGATACGCAGTATTTT. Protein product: CASSLDLAADTQYF.

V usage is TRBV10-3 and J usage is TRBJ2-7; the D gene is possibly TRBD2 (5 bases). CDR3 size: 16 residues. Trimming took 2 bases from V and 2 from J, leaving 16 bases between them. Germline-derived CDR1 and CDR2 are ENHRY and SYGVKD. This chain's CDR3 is CAISEGPRGLTYEQYF. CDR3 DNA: TGTGCCATCAGTGAGGGCCCTCGGGGTCTCACCTACGAGCAGTACTTC.

Written as DNA, the CDR3 is TGCGCCAGCAGTGCCGGGACAGATAACTATGGCTACACCTTC. Encoded protein: CASSAGTDNYGYTF. J is TRBJ1-2 and V is TRBV10-1; 7 nucleotides line up with TRBD1. CDR1 and CDR2 from the germline V gene are WNHNN and SYGVQD (reference sequence). V was clipped by 4 bases and J by 1 base; unmatched bases: 3. The CDR3 has 14 amino acids.

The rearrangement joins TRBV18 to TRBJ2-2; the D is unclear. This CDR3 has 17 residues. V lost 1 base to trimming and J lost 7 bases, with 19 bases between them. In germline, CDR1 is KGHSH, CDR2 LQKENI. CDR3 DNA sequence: TGTGCCAGCTCACCACTGGCGGTGCCAGCAGCTAGCGGGGAGCTGTTTTTT. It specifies CASSPLAVPAASGELFF.

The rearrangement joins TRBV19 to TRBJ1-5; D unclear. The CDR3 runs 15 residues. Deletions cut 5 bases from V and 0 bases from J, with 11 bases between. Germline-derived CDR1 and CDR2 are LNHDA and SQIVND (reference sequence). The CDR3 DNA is TGTGCCAGTAGTGATCTAGGCTATAGCAATCAGCCCCAGCATTTT. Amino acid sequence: CASSDLGYSNQPQHF.

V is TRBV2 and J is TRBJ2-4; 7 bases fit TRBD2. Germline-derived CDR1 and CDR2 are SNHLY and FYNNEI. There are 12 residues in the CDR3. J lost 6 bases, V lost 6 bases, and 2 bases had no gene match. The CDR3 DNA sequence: TGTGCCAGCAGGGGGGAGGGAAACATTCAGTACTTC. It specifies CASRGEGNIQYF.

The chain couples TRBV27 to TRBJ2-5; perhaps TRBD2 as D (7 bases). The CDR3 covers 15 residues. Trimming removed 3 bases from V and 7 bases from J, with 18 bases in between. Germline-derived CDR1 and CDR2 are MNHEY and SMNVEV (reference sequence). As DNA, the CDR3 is TGTGCCAGCAGTTTGGGGGGGGGCCCTGGGTGGACCCAGTACTTC. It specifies CASSLGGGPGWTQYF.

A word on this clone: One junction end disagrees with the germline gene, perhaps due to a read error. The CDR3 sequence: CASSSGRGKSGNIIYF. CDR3 DNA sequence: TGTGCCAGCAGTTCTGGCAGGGGAAAGTCTGGAAACATCATATATTTT. The J gene is TRBJ1-3, the V gene TRBV6-5, with D tentatively TRBD1 (6 bases). This CDR3 comprises 16 residues. Germline-derived CDR1 and CDR2 are MNHEY and SVGAGI.

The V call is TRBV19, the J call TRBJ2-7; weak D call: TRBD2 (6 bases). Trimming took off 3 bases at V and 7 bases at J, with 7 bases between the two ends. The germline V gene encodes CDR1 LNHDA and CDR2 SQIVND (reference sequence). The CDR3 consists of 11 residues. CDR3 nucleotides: TGTGCCAGTAGTATTGCGGGGGAGCAGTACTTC. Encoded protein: CASSIAGEQYF.

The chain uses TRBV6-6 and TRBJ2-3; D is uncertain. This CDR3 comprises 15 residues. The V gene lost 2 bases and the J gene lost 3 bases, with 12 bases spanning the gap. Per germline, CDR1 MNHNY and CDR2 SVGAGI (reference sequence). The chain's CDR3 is CASSYGALRTDTQYF. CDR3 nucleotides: TGTGCCAGCAGTTACGGCGCACTGAGGACAGATACGCAGTATTTT.

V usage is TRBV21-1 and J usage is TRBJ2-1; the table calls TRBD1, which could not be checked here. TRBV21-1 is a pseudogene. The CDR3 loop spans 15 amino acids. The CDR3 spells CASSLWTPVTNEQFF. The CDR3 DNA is TGTGCCAGCAGCCTTTGGACACCCGTCACCAATGAGCAGTTCTTC.

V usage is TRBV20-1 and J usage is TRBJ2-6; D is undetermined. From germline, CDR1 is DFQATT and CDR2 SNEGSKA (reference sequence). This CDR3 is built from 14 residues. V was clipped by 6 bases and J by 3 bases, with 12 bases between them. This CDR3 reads CSASVQVGANVLTF. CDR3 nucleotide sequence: TGCAGTGCCAGTGTCCAGGTTGGGGCCAACGTCCTGACTTTC.

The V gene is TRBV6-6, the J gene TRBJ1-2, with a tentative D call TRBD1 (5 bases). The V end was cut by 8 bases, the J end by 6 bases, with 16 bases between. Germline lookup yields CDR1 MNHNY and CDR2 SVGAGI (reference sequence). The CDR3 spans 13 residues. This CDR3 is CASRLKGGDGYTF. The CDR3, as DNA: TGTGCCAGCCGCCTTAAGGGAGGGGATGGCTACACCTTC.

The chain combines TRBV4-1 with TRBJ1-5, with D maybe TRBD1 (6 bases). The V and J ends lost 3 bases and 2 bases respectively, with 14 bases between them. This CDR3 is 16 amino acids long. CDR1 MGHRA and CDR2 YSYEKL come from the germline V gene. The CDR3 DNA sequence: TGCGCCAGCAGCCAGGGGAGGGGGAGGGGCAATCAGCCCCAGCATTTT. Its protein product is CASSQGRGRGNQPQHF.

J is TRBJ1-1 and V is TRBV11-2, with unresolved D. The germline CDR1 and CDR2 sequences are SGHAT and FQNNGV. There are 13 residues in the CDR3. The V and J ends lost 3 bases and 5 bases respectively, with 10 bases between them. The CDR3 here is CASSFATGTEAFF. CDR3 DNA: TGTGCCAGCAGCTTTGCAACTGGTACTGAAGCTTTCTTT. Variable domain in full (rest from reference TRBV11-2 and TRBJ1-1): EAGVAQSPRYKIIEKRQSVAFWCNPISGHATLYWYQQILGQGPKLLIQFQNNGVVDDSQLPKDRFSAERLKGVDSTLKIQPAKLEDSAVYLCASSFATGTEAFFGQGTRLTVV.

Here the CDR3 reads CASSLATGGGETQYF. Here the CDR3 DNA reads TGTGCCAGCAGCTTAGCGACAGGGGGAGGAGAGACCCAGTACTTC. J is TRBJ2-5 and V is TRBV7-9, with 9 bases matching TRBD1. This CDR3 region has 15 residues. The germline CDR1 and CDR2 sequences are SEHNR and FQNEAQ (reference sequence). Unmatched junction bases numbered 3, after V lost 0 bases and J lost 4 bases.

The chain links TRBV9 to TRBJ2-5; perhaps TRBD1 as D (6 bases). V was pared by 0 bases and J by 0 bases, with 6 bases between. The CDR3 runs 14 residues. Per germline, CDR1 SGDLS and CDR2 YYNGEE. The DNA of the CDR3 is TGTGCCAGCAGCGTAGACAGGGACCAAGAGACCCAGTACTTC. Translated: CASSVDRDQETQYF.

CDR3 sequence (DNA): TGTGCCAGCAGTTACCCGTTATCTCGGGACAGGGGGCGGTCAGATACGCAGTATTTT. Translation gives CASSYPLSRDRGRSDTQYF. J is TRBJ2-3 and V is TRBV6-2 or TRBV6-3; TRBD1 agrees at 12 bases. The CDR3 covers 19 residues. The germline CDR1 and CDR2 sequences are MNHEY and SVGEGT. The V segment lost 2 bases and the J segment 4 bases; nucleotides outside the gene matches: 13.

CDR3 region: CASSSPSGGVETQYF. DNA for the CDR3: TGTGCCAGCAGCTCCCCTAGCGGGGGGGTTGAGACCCAGTACTTC. The V and J genes are TRBV7-2 and TRBJ2-5, with 12 positions matching TRBD2. Germline loops: CDR1 SGHTA, CDR2 FQGNSA. The CDR3 contains 15 residues. Germline trimming cut 4 bases from V and 5 bases from J; bases unmatched to any gene: 5.

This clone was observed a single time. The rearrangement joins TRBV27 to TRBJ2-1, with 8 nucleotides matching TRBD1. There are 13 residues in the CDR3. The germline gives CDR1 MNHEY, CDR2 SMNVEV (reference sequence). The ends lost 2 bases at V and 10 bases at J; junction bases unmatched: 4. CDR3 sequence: CASSLQGAREQFF. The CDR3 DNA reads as TGTGCCAGCAGTTTACAGGGGGCTCGGGAGCAGTTCTTC.

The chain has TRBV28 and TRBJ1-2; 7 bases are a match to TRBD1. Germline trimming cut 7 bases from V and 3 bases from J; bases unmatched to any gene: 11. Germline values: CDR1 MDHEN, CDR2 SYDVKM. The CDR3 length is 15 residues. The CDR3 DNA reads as TGTGCCAGCATCTCTCCGAGAGGGGGCGACTATGGCTACACCTTC. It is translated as CASISPRGGDYGYTF.

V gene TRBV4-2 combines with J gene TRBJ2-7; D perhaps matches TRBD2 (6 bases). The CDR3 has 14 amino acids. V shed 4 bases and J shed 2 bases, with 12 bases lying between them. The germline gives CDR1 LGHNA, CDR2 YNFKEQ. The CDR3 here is CASSPPGVPYEQYF. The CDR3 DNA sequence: TGTGCCAGCAGCCCCCCGGGGGTTCCCTACGAGCAGTACTTC.

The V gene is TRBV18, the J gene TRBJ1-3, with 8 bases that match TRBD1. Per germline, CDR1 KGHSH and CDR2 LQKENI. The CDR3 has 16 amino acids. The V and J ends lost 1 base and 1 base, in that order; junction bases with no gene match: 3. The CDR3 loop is CASSPLRTGSGNTIYF. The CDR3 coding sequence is TGTGCCAGCTCACCACTACGGACAGGGTCTGGAAACACCATATATTTT. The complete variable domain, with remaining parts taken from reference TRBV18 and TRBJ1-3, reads NAGVMQNPRHLVRRRGQEARLRCSPMKGHSHVYWYRQLPEEGLKFMVYLQKENIIDESGMPKERFSAEFPKEGPSILRIQQVVRGDSAAYFCASSPLRTGSGNTIYFGEGSWLTVV.

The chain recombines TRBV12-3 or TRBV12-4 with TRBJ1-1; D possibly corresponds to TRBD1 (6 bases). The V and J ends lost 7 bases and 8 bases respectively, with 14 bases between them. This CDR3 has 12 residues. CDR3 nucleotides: TGTGCCAGCACCCTAGGGGGACAAGAAGCTTTCTTT. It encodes CASTLGGQEAFF.

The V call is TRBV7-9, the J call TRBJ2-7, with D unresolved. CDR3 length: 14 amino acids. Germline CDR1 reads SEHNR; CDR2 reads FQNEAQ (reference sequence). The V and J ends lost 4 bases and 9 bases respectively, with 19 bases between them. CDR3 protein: CASSYASIGVAQYF. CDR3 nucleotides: TGTGCCAGCAGCTACGCCTCTATCGGTGTAGCGCAGTACTTC.

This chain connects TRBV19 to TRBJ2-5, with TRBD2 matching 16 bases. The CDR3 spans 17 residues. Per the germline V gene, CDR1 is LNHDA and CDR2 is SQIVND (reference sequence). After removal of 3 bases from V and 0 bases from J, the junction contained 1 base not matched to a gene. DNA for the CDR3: TGTGCCAGTAGTATGGGACTAGCGGGGGGGTACCAAGAGACCCAGTACTTC. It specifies CASSMGLAGGYQETQYF.

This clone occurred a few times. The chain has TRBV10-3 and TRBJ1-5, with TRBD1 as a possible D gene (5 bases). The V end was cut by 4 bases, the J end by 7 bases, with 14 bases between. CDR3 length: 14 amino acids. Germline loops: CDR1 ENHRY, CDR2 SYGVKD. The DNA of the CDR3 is TGTGCCATCAGTGTCGGGGGAACTGACCAGCCCCAGCATTTT. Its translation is CAISVGGTDQPQHF.

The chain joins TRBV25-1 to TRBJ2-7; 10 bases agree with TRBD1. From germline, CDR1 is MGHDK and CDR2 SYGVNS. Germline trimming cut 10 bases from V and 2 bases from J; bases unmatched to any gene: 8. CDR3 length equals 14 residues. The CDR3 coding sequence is TGTGCCACCGACCGGGACAGGGGACCCTACGAGCAGTACTTC. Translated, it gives CATDRDRGPYEQYF.

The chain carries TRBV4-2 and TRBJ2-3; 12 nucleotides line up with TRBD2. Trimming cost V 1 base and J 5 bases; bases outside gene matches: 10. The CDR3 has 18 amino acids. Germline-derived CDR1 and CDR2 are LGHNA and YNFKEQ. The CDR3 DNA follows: TGTGCCAGCAGCCAAGTGTCCCTAGCGGGGGGGCCTATAGATACGCAGTATTTT. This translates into CASSQVSLAGGPIDTQYF.

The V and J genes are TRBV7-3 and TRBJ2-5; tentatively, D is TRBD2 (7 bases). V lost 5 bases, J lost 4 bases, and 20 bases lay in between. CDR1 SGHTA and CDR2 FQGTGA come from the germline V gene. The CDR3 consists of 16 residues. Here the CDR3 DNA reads TGTGCCAGCAGCCCCATGAGAGGGGGGGCCGGAGAGACCCAGTACTTC. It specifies CASSPMRGGAGETQYF.

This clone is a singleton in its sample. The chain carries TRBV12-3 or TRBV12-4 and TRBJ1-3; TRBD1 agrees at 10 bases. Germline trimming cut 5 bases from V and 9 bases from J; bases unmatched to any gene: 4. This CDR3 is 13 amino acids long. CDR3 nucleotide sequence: TGTGCCAGCAGTCTCGGGACAGGGGCCACCATATATTTT. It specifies CASSLGTGATIYF.

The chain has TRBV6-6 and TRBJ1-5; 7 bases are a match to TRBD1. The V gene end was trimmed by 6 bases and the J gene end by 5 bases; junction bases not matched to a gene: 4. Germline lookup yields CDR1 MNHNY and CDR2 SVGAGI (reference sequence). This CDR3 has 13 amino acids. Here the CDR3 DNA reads TGTGCCAGCAGAGGACAGGCGCATCAGCCCCAGCATTTT. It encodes CASRGQAHQPQHF.